This TCR beta chain originates from a study of CD8 T cells in Susac syndrome (dated by TCRdb to about 2019). Describing the broader study: Of the Susac syndrome patients who were sequenced, eight were in clinical remission while about six had clinically active disease. Susac syndrome patients were therapy-naive, on corticosteroids (some also receiving IVIg), or on IVIg alone at blood withdrawal. The study used repertoire sequencing to test whether antigen drove CD8+ T cell activation and differentiation in Susac syndrome. Clonality of the CD8+ T cell repertoire was compared between around eleven healthy donors, about 14 Susac syndrome patients and roughly 16 multiple sclerosis patients. Summary of the overall study and its limitations: The study acknowledged that relatively few individuals were included in the TCR sequencing and HLA analysis. CD8+ repertoires in Susac syndrome showed clonal expansion, which was highest in CD8+ TEMRA cells and was greater in clinically active patients than in remitting patients. Looking at Susac-specific public clones, the researchers identified around 15 in the total CD8+ repertoire and roughly 5 in the CD8+ TEMRA repertoire.

Peripheral blood CD8+ and CD4+ T cells from healthy donors, Susac syndrome patients and multiple sclerosis patients were profiled by high-throughput TCR beta sequencing. Susac syndrome patients met recently defined diagnostic criteria for definite or probable disease. Bulk CD8+ and CD4+ T cells were purified magnetically by negative isolation, whereas CD8+ TEMRA cells were enriched by FACS. Blood was collected in EDTA tubes and processed within 24 hours, with PBMCs isolated through density gradient centrifugation. PBMCs destined for TCR sequencing were cryopreserved in liquid nitrogen and later thawed in a 37 °C water bath. The sorted or isolated CD4+, CD8+ and CD8+ TEMRA cells had a purity of 90% or higher. CDR1 and CDR2 are drawn from the germline V gene: SQVTM, ANQGSEA. The junction shows trimming of 0 bases on V and 0 bases on J, plus 9 bases between the germline ends. The CDR3 has 15 amino acids, counting the end cysteine and phenylalanine. The entry retains the CDR3 DNA only, 45 bases that are in frame from base 1.

RNA was extracted using the RNeasy kit, and roughly 0.5 to 1 microgram was reverse transcribed with random hexamers. TCR beta CDR3 regions were amplified with the immunoSEQ multiplex PCR assay covering 54 Vbeta and 13 Jbeta segments. PCR amplification bias was corrected by using a synthetic template baseline for primer optimization and computational correction. The paper's processing steps were these. Reads were annotated to V, D and J genes according to IMGT and were analyzed with immunoSEQ Analyzer, with only productive sequences retained. To calculate clonality, Shannon entropy was normalized by log2 of the number of productive unique sequences and then subtracted from one. For each patient and control, public and private clones were evaluated among the 100 most prevalent clones. A clone was defined as Susac-specific if it was absent from the healthy and MS cohorts, from 1052 published viral clones and from other ImmuneACCESS disease sequences. The public reads were reanalyzed by TCRdb: fastp trimming at Q25, MiXCR alignment, in-frame beta chains only. Records with the same CDR3 protein are collapsed into one entry carrying the most frequent genes and DNA. These V and J calls rely on TCRdb rather than the paper's analysis. The sample contains tens of thousands of distinct CDR3 sequences, around 95% of them found a single time. The ten biggest clones cover over 0.35% of the sample.

With regard to this clonotype: No antigen is known for it. Base qualities are not provided; no much larger clone lies one nucleotide away.

The sequence joins TRBV29-1 to TRBJ2-1, and possibly TRBD2, on 6 matching bases. Sequencing used CD8+ T cells from PBMCs. The TCR comes from a human donor with Susac syndrome. DNA sequence: TGCAGCGTTGAAGACGTCGGGAGCTCCTACAATGAGCAGTTCTTC. This is translated as CSVEDVGSSYNEQFF.